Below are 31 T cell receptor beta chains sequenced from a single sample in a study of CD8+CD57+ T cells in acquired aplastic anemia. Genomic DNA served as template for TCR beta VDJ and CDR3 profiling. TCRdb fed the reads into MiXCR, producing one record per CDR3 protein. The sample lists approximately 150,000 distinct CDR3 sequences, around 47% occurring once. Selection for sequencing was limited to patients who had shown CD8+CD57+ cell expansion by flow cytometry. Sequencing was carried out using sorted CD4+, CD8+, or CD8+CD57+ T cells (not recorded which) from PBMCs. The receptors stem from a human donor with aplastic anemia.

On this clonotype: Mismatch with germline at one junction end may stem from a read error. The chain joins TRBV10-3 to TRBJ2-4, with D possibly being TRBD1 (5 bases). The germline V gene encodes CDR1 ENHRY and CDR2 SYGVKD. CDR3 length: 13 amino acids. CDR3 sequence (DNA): TGTGCCAGCAGTGAAGACAGAGGCAGCATTCAGTACTTC. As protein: CASSEDRGSIQYF.

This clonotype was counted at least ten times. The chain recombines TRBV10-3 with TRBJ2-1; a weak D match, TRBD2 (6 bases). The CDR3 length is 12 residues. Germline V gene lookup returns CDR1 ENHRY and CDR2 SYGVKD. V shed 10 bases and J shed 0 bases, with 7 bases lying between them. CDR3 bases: TGTGCCAGCGGGATCTCCTACAATGAGCAGTTCTTC. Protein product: CASGISYNEQFF.

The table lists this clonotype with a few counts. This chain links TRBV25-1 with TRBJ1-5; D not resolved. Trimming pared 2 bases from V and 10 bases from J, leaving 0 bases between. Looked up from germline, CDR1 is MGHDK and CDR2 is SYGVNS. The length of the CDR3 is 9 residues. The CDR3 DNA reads TGTGCCAGCAGTGAACCCCAGCATTTT. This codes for CASSEPQHF.

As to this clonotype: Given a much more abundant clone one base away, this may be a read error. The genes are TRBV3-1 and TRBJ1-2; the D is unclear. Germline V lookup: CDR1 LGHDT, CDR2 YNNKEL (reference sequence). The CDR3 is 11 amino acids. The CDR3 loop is CASSHAYGYIF. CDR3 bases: TGTGCCAGCAGCCATGCCTATGGCTACATCTTC.

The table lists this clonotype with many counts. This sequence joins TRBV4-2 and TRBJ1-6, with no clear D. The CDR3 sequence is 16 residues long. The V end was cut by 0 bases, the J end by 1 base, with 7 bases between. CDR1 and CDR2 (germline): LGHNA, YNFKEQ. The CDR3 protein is CASSQEAGSYNSPLHF. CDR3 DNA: TGTGCCAGCAGCCAAGAGGCAGGATCCTATAATTCACCCCTCCACTTT.

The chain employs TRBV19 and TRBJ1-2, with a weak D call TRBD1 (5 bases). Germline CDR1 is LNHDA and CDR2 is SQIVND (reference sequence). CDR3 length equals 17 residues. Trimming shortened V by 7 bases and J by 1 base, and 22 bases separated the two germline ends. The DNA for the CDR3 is TGTGCCAGTACCGGGGGAGCCAGGGCCCTTATTAACTATGGCTACACCTTC. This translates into CASTGGARALINYGYTF.

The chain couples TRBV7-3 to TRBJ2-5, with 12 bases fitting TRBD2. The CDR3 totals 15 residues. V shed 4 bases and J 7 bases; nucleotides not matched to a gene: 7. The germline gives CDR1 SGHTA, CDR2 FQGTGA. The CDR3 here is CASSSSGRVGRTQYF. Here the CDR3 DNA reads TGTGCCAGCAGCTCTAGCGGGAGGGTTGGTCGGACCCAGTACTTC.

CDR3 region: CASSQDYEQYV. CDR3 nucleotides: TGTGCCAGCAGCCAGGACTACGAGCAGTACGTC. J is TRBJ2-7 and V is TRBV7-2, with D unresolved. Germline-derived CDR1 and CDR2 are SGHTA and FQGNSA. Trimming pared 5 bases from V and 3 bases from J, leaving 5 bases between. The CDR3 totals 11 residues.

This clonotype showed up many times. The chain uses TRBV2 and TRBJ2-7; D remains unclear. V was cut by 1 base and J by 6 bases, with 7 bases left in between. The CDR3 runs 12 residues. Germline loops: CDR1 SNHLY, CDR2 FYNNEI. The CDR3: CASSEESPEQYF. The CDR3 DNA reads TGTGCCAGCAGTGAAGAGAGTCCCGAGCAGTACTTC. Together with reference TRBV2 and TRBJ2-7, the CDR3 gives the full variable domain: EPEVTQTPSHQVTQMGQEVILRCVPISNHLYFYWYRQILGQKVEFLVSFYNNEISEKSEIFDDQFSVERPDGSNFTLKIRSTKLEDSAMYFCASSEESPEQYFGPGTRLTVT.

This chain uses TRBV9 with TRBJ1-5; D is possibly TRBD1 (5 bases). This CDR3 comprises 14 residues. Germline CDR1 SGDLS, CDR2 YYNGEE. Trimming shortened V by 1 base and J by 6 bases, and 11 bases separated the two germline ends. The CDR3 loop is CASSVRGTGQPQHF. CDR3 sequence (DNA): TGTGCCAGCAGCGTAAGGGGCACGGGTCAGCCCCAGCATTTT.

CDR3 sequence (DNA): TGCAGTGCTTCCAAAGGACGGATTCCCTACGAGCAGTACTTC. This sequence encodes CSASKGRIPYEQYF. The chain uses TRBV20-1 and TRBJ2-7; D uncertain. Trimming took off 5 bases at V and 2 bases at J, with 16 bases between the two ends. The CDR3 loop spans 14 amino acids. Germline V gene data show CDR1 as DFQATT and CDR2 as SNEGSKA (reference sequence).

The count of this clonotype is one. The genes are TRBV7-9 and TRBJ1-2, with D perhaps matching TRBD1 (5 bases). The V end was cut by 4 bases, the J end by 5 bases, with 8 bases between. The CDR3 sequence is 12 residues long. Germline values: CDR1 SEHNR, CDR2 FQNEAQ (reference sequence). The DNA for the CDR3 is TGTGCCAGCAGCTCCGAGGGGTATGGCTACACCTTC. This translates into CASSSEGYGYTF.

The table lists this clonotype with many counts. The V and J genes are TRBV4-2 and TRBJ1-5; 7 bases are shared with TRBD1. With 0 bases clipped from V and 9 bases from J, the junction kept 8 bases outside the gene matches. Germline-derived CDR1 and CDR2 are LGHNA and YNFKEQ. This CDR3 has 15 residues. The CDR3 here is CASSQDLGGLRPQHF. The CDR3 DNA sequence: TGTGCCAGCAGCCAAGATTTAGGGGGCCTTCGGCCCCAGCATTTT.

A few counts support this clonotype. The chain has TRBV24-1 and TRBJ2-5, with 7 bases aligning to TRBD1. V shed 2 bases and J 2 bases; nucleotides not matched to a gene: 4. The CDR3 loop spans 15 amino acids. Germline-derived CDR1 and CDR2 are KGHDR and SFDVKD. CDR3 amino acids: CATSDWDSTQETQYF. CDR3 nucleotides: TGTGCCACCAGTGATTGGGACAGCACGCAAGAGACCCAGTACTTC.

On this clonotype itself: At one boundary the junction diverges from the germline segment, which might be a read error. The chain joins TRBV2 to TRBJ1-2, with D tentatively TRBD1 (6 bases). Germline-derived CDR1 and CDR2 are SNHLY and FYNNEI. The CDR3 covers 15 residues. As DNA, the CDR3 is TGCGCCAGCACCCTGGGGTTGACAGGCATCTATGGCTACACCTTC. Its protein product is CASTLGLTGIYGYTF.

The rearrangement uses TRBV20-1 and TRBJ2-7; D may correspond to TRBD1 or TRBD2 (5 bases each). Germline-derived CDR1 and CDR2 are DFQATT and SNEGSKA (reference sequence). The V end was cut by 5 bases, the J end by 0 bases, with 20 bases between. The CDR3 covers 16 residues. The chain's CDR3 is CSALNRVGASSYEQYF. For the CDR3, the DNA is TGCAGTGCTCTCAACCGGGTCGGGGCGAGCTCCTACGAGCAGTACTTC.

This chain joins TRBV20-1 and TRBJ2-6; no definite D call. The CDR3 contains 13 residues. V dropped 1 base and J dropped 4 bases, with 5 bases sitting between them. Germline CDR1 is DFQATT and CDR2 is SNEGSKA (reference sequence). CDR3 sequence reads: CSARAAGANVLTF. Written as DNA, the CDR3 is TGCAGTGCTAGAGCGGCGGGGGCCAACGTCCTGACTTTC.

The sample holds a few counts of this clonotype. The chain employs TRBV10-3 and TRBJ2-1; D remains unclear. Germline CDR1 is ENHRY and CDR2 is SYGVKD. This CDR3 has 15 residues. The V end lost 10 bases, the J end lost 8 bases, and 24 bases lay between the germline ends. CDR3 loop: CASSPALTGLDEQFF. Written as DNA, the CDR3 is TGTGCCAGCAGCCCGGCCCTCACGGGTTTGGATGAGCAGTTCTTC.

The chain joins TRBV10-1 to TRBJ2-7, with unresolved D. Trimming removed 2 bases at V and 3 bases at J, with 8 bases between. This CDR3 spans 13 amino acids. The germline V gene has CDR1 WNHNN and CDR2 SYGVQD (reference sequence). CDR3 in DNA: TGCGCCAGCAGTGAGGCCAACAACTACGAGCAGTACTTC. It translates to CASSEANNYEQYF.

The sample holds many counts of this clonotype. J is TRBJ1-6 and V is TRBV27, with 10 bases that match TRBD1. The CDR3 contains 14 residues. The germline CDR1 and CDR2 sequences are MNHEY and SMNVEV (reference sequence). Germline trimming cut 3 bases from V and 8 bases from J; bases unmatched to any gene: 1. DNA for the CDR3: TGTGCCAGCAGTTTGGACAGGGGGGATTCACCCCTCCACTTT. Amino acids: CASSLDRGDSPLHF.

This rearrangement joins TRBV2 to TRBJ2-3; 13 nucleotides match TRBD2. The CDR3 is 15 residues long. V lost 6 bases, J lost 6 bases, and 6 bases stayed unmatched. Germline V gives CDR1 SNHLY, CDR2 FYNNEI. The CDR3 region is CASRRLAGGTDTQYF. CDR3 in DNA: TGTGCCAGCAGGCGACTAGCGGGAGGTACGGATACGCAGTATTTT.

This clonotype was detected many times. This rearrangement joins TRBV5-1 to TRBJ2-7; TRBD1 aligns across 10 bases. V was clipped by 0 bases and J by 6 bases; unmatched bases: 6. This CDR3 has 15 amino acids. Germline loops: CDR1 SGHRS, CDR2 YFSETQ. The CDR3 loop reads CASSLGWTGGGEQYF. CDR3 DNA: TGCGCCAGCAGCTTGGGCTGGACAGGGGGTGGCGAGCAGTACTTC.

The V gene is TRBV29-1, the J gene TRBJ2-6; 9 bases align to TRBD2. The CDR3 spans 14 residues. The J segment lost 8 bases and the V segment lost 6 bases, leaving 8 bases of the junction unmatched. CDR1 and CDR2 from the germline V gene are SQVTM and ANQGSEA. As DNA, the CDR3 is TGCAGCGTAGGCTCGGCGGGGGGGTCCAACGTCCTGACTTTC. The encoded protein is CSVGSAGGSNVLTF.

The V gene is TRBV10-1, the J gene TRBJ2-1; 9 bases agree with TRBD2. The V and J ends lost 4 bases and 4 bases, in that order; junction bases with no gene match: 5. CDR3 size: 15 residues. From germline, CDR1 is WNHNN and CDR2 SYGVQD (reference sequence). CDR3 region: CASSATGLAYNEQFF. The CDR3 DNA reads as TGCGCCAGCAGTGCCACGGGACTAGCTTACAATGAGCAGTTCTTC.

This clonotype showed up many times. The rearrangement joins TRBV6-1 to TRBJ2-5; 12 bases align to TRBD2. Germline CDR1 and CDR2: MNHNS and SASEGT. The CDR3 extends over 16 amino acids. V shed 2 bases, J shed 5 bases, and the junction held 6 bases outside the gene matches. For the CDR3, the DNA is TGTGCCAGCAGTGAAAGGCGACTAGCGGGAGTGGAGACCCAGTACTTC. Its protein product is CASSERRLAGVETQYF.

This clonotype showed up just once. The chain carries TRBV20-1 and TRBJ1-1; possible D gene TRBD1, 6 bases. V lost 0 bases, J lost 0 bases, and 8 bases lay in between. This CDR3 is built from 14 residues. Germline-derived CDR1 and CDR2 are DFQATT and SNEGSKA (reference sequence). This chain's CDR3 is CSARDRGLNTEAFF. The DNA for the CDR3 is TGCAGTGCTAGAGACAGGGGACTGAACACTGAAGCTTTCTTT.

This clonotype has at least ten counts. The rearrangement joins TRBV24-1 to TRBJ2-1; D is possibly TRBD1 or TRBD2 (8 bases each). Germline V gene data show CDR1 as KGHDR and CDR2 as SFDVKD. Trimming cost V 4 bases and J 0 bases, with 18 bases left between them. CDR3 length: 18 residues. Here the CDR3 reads CATSDRGGQASSYNEQFF. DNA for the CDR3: TGTGCCACCAGTGACCGGGGGGGACAGGCAAGCTCCTACAATGAGCAGTTCTTC.

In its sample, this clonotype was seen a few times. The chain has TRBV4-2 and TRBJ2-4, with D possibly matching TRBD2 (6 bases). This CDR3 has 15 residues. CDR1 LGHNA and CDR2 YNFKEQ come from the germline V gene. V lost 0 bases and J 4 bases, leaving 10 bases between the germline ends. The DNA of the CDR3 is TGTGCCAGCAGCCAAGATCAAGGAGGGAAAAACATTCAGTACTTC. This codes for CASSQDQGGKNIQYF.

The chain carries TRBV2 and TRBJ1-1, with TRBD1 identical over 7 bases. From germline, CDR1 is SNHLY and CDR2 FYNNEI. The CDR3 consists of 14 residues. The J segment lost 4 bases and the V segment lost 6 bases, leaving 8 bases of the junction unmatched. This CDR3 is CASSSQGGGTEAFF. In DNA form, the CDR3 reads TGTGCCAGCAGCTCGCAAGGGGGCGGCACTGAAGCTTTCTTT.

The CDR3 protein is CSTWSGGLEETQYF. CDR3 coding DNA: TGCAGCACCTGGAGCGGAGGACTGGAAGAGACCCAGTACTTC. This sequence joins TRBV29-1 and TRBJ2-5; D is perhaps TRBD2 (5 bases). Germline V gives CDR1 SQVTM, CDR2 ANQGSEA. The CDR3 covers 14 residues. V was shortened by 8 bases and J by 3 bases, with 19 bases between the two germline ends.

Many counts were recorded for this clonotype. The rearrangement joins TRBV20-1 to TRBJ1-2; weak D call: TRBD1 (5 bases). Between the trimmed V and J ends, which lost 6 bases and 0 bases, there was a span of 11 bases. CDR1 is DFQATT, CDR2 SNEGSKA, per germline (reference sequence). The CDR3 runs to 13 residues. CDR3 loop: CSAIDRANYGYTF. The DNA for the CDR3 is TGCAGTGCGATCGACAGAGCTAACTATGGCTACACCTTC.